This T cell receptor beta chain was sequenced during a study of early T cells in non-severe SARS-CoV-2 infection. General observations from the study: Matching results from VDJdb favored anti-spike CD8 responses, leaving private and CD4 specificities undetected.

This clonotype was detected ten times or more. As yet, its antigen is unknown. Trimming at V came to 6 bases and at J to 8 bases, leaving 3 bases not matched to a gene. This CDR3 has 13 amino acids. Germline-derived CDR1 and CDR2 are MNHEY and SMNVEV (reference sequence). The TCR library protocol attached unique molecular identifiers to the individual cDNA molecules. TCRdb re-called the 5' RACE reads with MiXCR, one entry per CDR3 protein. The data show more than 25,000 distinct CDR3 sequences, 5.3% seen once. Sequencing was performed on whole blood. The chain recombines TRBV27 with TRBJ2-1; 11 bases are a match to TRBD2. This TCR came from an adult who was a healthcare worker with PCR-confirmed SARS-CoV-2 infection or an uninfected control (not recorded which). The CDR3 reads CASRALAGDEQFF. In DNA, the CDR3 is TGTGCCAGCAGGGCACTAGCGGGAGATGAGCAGTTCTTC.